This TCR beta chain was captured in a study of blood T cell repertoires in COVID-19 (TCRdb year 2020). For the study in its entirety: Samples from collaborators originated in the United States, Italy and Spain and spanned both the acute and convalescent phases of COVID-19. The repertoires were released in a freely available public database intended as a resource for research on the immune response to SARS-CoV-2. Deeply sampled blood TCRbeta repertoires from subjects exposed to, actively infected with, or recovered from COVID-19 were included in the dataset. Samples were obtained from the ongoing ImmuneRACE study (first 160 participants) and from over 1,000 subjects provided by 6 global collaborators. Nearly every sample came with metadata listing a de-identified subject ID, COVID-19 status, age in years and sex. The prospective study material was composed of cDNA or gDNA derived from T cells, B-cell-depleted T cells, or PBMCs. HLA class I and class II types, where available, came from metadata supplied by the sample provider rather than from assay-based typing.

The germline V gene encodes CDR1 SGHNT and CDR2 YYREEE (reference sequence). V and J are truncated by 2 bases and 10 bases respectively, leaving an intervening sequence of 10 bases. Including cysteine and phenylalanine, the CDR3 has 13 amino acids. Only the CDR3 DNA stays, 39 bases, in frame from base 1. As concerns this clone: Its antigen remains unidentified. No much larger clone is present one base from it, and per-base qualities are unavailable.

Whole blood was collected in K2EDTA tubes by collaborating institutions according to the institutions' own protocols. For TCRbeta analysis, collaborators shipped samples as frozen whole blood, isolated PBMCs, or DNA extracted from either of those sample types. On the study overall, not on this receptor specifically: The quantity of clinical and demographic metadata differed by source and by participant and was supplied without curation.

TCRbeta CDR3 regions were amplified from genomic DNA by means of the immunoSEQ Assay, a bias-controlled multiplex PCR. The published analysis was carried out like this. Within the assay, amplification of reference gene primers was used to estimate how many nucleated cells each sample contained. Sequence reads were collapsed and filtered to measure the absolute abundance of every unique TCRbeta CDR3 rearrangement. Productive Simpson clonality was computed per sample as the square root of Simpson's diversity index over productive rearrangements. The table was pulled from immuneACCESS by TCRdb, which kept in-frame rearrangements only. Such tables lose some clones; where checked, under half of the loss comes from unresolved V genes, and the rest has no known cause. From that table come the V and J calls and clone size; the DNA was used to work out D and trimming. The sample table contains around 70,000 clones; only one count was recorded for 82% of them. 5% to 7.5% of the sample is taken by the ten largest.

Sample: peripheral blood. This receptor was identified in a man aged 55 to 70 with acute or convalescent COVID-19. The chain employs TRBV5-4 and TRBJ1-6; no confident D gene assignment can be made. The CDR3 reads as follows: CASSFPGGSPLHF. The DNA sequence follows: TGTGCCAGCAGCTTCCCCGGAGGGTCACCCCTCCACTTT.